This TCR beta chain was observed in a study of T cell repertoires in cytomegalovirus infection. Findings of the study overall: HLA-C-restricted CMV clonotypes gave the most frequent clonotype in two of eight donors.

On this clonotype: The antigen remains unidentified.

The germline gives CDR1 MDHEN, CDR2 SYDVKM. V lost 4 bases and J 2 bases, leaving 20 bases between the germline ends. The CDR3 runs to 17 residues. MiXCR, run by TCRdb on the reads, gives a single entry per CDR3 protein. The sample yields 500,000 to 600,000 distinct CDR3 sequences, 15% to 20% seen once. The sequencing input was CD8+ T cells from PBMCs. The receptor's source is a human donor in good health (CMV status not recorded). Some clones in this sample may be carry-over from other donors' samples. The chain uses TRBV28 and TRBJ2-5; possible D gene TRBD2, 5 bases. The DNA of the CDR3 is TGTGCCAGCAGTTCCAGTCCCGGGATAGGTTTACAAGAGACCCAGTACTTC. Translated, it gives CASSSSPGIGLQETQYF.